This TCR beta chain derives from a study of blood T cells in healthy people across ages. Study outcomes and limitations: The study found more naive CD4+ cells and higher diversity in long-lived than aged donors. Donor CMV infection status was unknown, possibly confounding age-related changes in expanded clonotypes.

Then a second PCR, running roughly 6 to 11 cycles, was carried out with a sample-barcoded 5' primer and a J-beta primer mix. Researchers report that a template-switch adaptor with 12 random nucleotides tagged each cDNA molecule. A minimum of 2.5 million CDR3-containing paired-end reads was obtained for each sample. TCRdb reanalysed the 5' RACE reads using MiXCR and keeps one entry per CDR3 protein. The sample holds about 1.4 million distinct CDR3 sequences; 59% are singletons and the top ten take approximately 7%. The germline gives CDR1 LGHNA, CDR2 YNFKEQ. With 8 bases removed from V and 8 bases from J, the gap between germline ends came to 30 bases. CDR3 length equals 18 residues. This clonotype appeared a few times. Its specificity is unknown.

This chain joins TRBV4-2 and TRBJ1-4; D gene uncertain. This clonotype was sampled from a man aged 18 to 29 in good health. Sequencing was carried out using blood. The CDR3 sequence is CASAPGAAGSRLREKLFF. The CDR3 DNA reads TGTGCCAGCGCCCCAGGCGCGGCGGGGAGCCGATTAAGAGAAAAACTGTTTTTT.